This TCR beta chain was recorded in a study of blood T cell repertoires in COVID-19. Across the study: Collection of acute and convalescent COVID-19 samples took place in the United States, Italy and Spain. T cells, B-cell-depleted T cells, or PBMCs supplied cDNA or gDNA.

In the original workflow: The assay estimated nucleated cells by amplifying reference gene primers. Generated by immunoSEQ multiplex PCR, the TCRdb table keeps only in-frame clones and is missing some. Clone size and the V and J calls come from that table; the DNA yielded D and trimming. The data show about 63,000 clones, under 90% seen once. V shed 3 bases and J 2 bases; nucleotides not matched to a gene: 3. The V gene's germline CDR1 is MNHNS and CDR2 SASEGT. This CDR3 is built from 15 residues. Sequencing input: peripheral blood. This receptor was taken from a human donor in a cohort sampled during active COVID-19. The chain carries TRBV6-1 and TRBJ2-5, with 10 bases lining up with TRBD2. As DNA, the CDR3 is TGTGCCAGCAGTGATTCTAGCGGGGGACAAGAGACCCAGTACTTC. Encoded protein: CASSDSSGGQETQYF.